The 15 T cell receptor beta chains below come from one sample, sequenced in a study of T cell responses to AZD1222 COVID-19 vaccine. This table comes from immunoSEQ multiplex PCR, and its TCRdb copy is limited to in-frame clones, with some not included. The top ten hold under 3.5% of the sample, which has approximately 82,000 clones, about 94% seen once. The sequencing used peripheral blood, collected 28 days after the second AZD1222 dose. Every receptor here comes from an adult who received the AZD1222 COVID-19 vaccine.

The J gene is TRBJ1-4, the V gene TRBV28; 7 bases agree with TRBD1. The CDR3 has 15 residues. The germline gives CDR1 MDHEN, CDR2 SYDVKM. The V segment lost 4 bases and the J segment 8 bases; nucleotides outside the gene matches: 10. The DNA for the CDR3 is TGTGCCAGCAGTTCGATGGAGGGGGCGAGGGAAAAACTGTTTTTT. Amino acids: CASSSMEGAREKLFF. Combining the CDR3 with reference TRBV28 and TRBJ1-4 gives the whole variable domain DVKVTQSSRYLVKRTGEKVFLECVQDMDHENMFWYRQDPGLGLRLIYFSYDVKMKEKGDIPEGYSVSREKKERFSLILESASTNQTSMYLCASSSMEGAREKLFFGSGTQLSVL.

This rearrangement joins TRBV4-1 to TRBJ2-4; tentatively, D is TRBD2 (6 bases). The CDR3 totals 17 residues. Germline V gives CDR1 MGHRA, CDR2 YSYEKL. V lost 0 bases and J lost 8, with 20 bases in between. The chain's CDR3 is CASSQEGGSSRADIQYF. Written as DNA, the CDR3 is TGCGCCAGCAGCCAAGAGGGGGGTTCTAGTAGGGCAGACATTCAGTACTTC.

This chain uses TRBV9 with TRBJ1-2; 7 bases are shared with TRBD1. Germline trimming cut 4 bases from V and 3 bases from J; bases unmatched to any gene: 6. The CDR3 contains 14 residues. CDR1 is SGDLS, CDR2 YYNGEE, per germline. This CDR3 reads CASSPRGLDYGYTF. The CDR3 region has the DNA TGTGCCAGCAGCCCCAGGGGGTTAGACTATGGCTACACCTTC. Looking up the rest from reference TRBV9 and TRBJ1-2 gives the full variable domain: DSGVTQTPKHLITATGQRVTLRCSPRSGDLSVYWYQQSLDQGLQFLIQYYNGEERAKGNILERFSAQQFPDLHSELNLSSLELGDSALYFCASSPRGLDYGYTFGSGTRLTVV.

V usage is TRBV30 and J usage is TRBJ2-5; 9 bases match TRBD1. This CDR3 has 15 amino acids. Germline V gene sequence: CDR1 GTSNPN, CDR2 SVGIG (reference sequence). Trimming took 1 base from V and 3 from J; bases not matched to a gene: 6. This chain's CDR3 is CAWSGATGGKETQYF. CDR3 in DNA: TGTGCCTGGAGTGGCGCCACAGGGGGCAAAGAGACCCAGTACTTC. Variable domain in full (rest from reference TRBV30 and TRBJ2-5): SQTIHQWPATLVQPVGSPLSLECTVEGTSNPNLYWYRQAAGRGLQLLFYSVGIGQISSEVPQNLSASRPQDRQFILSSKKLLLSDSGFYLCAWSGATGGKETQYFGPGTRLLVL.

This chain joins TRBV30 and TRBJ2-1; TRBD1 or TRBD2 may be the D gene (7 bases each). Per the germline V gene, CDR1 is GTSNPN and CDR2 is SVGIG (reference sequence). V lost 4 bases to trimming and J lost 9 bases, with 19 bases between them. CDR3 size: 14 residues. The CDR3 loop reads CAWTQGGRLSEQFF. The CDR3 nucleotides read TGTGCCTGGACCCAGGGGGGGCGGTTGTCTGAGCAGTTCTTC.

V and J are TRBV3-1 (or the pseudogene TRBV3-2) and TRBJ1-5; 8 positions agree with TRBD1. This CDR3 contains 16 residues. With V trimmed by 4 bases and J by 5 bases, 10 bases remained unmatched. Germline V gene sequence: CDR1 LGHDT, CDR2 YNNKEL (reference sequence). The CDR3 DNA follows: TGTGCCAGCAGCCTACGGACAGGGCCCCCTTATCAGCCCCAGCATTTT. This gives the protein CASSLRTGPPYQPQHF.

This clone was counted once. V is TRBV20-1 and J is TRBJ2-4; D may be TRBD2 (5 bases). V lost 0 bases, J lost 11 bases, and 8 bases lay in between. The length of the CDR3 is 11 residues. Looked up from germline, CDR1 is DFQATT and CDR2 is SNEGSKA (reference sequence). The DNA of the CDR3 is TGCAGTGCTAGAGACCAGAGGGTTCAGTACTTC. Protein product: CSARDQRVQYF.

V and J are TRBV27 and TRBJ2-1; D uncertain. Looked up from germline, CDR1 is MNHEY and CDR2 is SMNVEV (reference sequence). The CDR3 runs to 11 residues. The V and J ends lost 3 bases and 11 bases respectively, with 8 bases between them. The CDR3 coding sequence is TGTGCCAGCAGTTTCGGACGTAAGCAGTTCTTC. As protein: CASSFGRKQFF.

This chain joins TRBV10-3 and TRBJ2-1; D might be TRBD1 or TRBD2, each matching 5 bases. The CDR3 covers 13 residues. V lost 2 bases and J 6 bases, leaving 8 bases between the germline ends. In germline, CDR1 is ENHRY, CDR2 SYGVKD. CDR3 DNA sequence: TGTGCCATCAGTGAGGGGGACCCCAATGAGCAGTTCTTC. Encoded protein: CAISEGDPNEQFF.

This sequence joins TRBV19 and TRBJ1-2; TRBD1 aligns across 9 bases. This CDR3 is 16 amino acids long. The germline V gene encodes CDR1 LNHDA and CDR2 SQIVND (reference sequence). V lost 1 base and J lost 7; bases outside the gene matches: 10. The CDR3 nucleotides read TGTGCCAGTAGTATAGGTGCGGCGGACAGGGGCTTTGGCTACACCTTC. Translated, it gives CASSIGAADRGFGYTF.

The genes are TRBV11-3 and TRBJ2-7; D is perhaps TRBD2 (6 bases). The germline V gene encodes CDR1 SGHNT and CDR2 YENEEA. V was clipped by 5 bases and J by 4 bases, with 12 bases between them. The CDR3 is 13 residues long. CDR3 coding DNA: TGTGCCAGCAGCGCGGGACCCCCTTACGAGCAGTACTTC. The encoded protein is CASSAGPPYEQYF.

V and J are TRBV27 and TRBJ2-2, with TRBD1 matching over 10 bases. J was trimmed by 5 bases and V by 2 bases; bases with no gene match: 5. This CDR3 spans 16 amino acids. Germline V gene data show CDR1 as MNHEY and CDR2 as SMNVEV (reference sequence). The CDR3 sequence is CASSLRQGAGTGELFF. The CDR3 DNA sequence: TGTGCCAGCAGTTTACGACAGGGGGCCGGGACCGGGGAGCTGTTTTTT.

The chain links TRBV7-2 to TRBJ1-4; D remains ambiguous. CDR3 length equals 16 residues. V lost 1 base to trimming and J lost 3 bases, with 12 bases between them. Germline CDR1 reads SGHTA; CDR2 reads FQGNSA. CDR3 in DNA: TGTGCCAGCAGCTTAGGAGGGCAACTATCTAATGAAAAACTGTTTTTT. Translating it yields CASSLGGQLSNEKLFF.

The chain links TRBV9 to TRBJ2-1, with 7 bases matching TRBD2. With 3 bases clipped from V and 10 bases from J, the junction kept 4 bases outside the gene matches. The CDR3 sequence is 12 residues long. Germline V gene data show CDR1 as SGDLS and CDR2 as YYNGEE. The CDR3, as DNA: TGTGCCAGCAGCGCCGGAGCGGGGGAGCAGTTCTTC. This translates into CASSAGAGEQFF.

The chain recombines TRBV19 with TRBJ2-2; D unresolved. The CDR3 length is 14 residues. The V end lost 4 bases, the J end lost 0 bases, and 6 bases lay between the germline ends. CDR1 is LNHDA, CDR2 SQIVND, per germline (reference sequence). The CDR3 DNA is TGTGCCAGTAGTAGGGTCTCGAACACCGGGGAGCTGTTTTTT. It encodes CASSRVSNTGELFF.